This TCR beta chain was recorded in a study of identical twins. TCRdb re-derived calls from the 5' RACE reads in MiXCR, one entry per CDR3 protein. The repertoire holds 550,000 to 700,000 distinct CDR3 sequences, approximately 22% seen once, with about 4.3% in the top ten. This clonotype turned up a few times. This sample was also put to use in a study of T cells expressing NK-cell markers.

The sample taken for sequencing was PBMCs. This clonotype was sampled from a woman aged 18-29 years in good health.

The CDR3 DNA is TGTGCCAGCAGTTACACCGCGGACACCGGGGAGCTGTTTTTT. Translation: CASSYTADTGELFF. V is TRBV6-5 and J is TRBJ2-2; D not resolved. Trimming left V 2 bases short and J 3 bases short, with 7 bases between. CDR1 MNHEY and CDR2 SVGAGI come from the germline V gene. The CDR3 length is 14 residues.